The present T cell receptor (beta chain) was sequenced within a study of blood T cell dynamics during melanoma immunotherapy. Looking at the study overall: Patients with metastatic melanoma got pembrolizumab or nivolumab-ipilimumab as first-line care.

DNA loading was fixed at about 380 ng for all bulk PBMC samples. Measured with immunoSEQ multiplex PCR; TCRdb has only the in-frame clones, and not every one. The sample gives tens of thousands of clones, roughly 86% of which show up once; approximately 1.2% is in the top ten. In germline, CDR1 is SGHTA, CDR2 FQGTGA. With V trimmed by 5 bases and J by 2 bases, 7 bases remained unmatched. The CDR3 sequence is 15 residues long. Time point reported: pre-treatment baseline. The chain links TRBV7-3 to TRBJ2-3, with TRBD2 matching 7 bases. The source is a human donor with melanoma. Source: blood, taken from a patient treated with checkpoint blockade. CDR3 in DNA: TGTGCCAGCAGCAAGTCTAGCGGACACACAGATACGCAGTATTTT. Translated, it gives CASSKSSGHTDTQYF.